This passage covers 32 T cell receptor beta chains from one sample sequenced in a study of tumor and adjacent non-tumor tissue in lung cancer. The library came from three nested PCR rounds adapted from ARM-PCR protocols. TCRdb fed the multiplex PCR reads into MiXCR, producing one record per CDR3 protein. The sample shows about 75,000 distinct CDR3 sequences, over 70% of them seen only once. The template was RNA from unsorted bulk tissue. Specimen: lung tumor tissue. The receptors were gathered from a woman aged 45 to 65 with non-small cell lung cancer.

Worth noting for this clonotype: A much larger clone is a single base away; this may be a read error. V and J are TRBV20-1 and TRBJ2-3; tentatively, D is TRBD1 or TRBD2 (6 bases each). Germline loops: CDR1 DFQATT, CDR2 SNEGSKA (reference sequence). The CDR3 sequence is 14 residues long. The CDR3 coding sequence is TGCAGCGCGGGACATGTCGGCCGCACAGATACGCAGTATTTT. Translating gives CSAGHVGRTDTQYF.

V usage is TRBV5-4 and J usage is TRBJ2-4; 8 bases fit TRBD2. The germline V gene has CDR1 SGHNT and CDR2 YYREEE (reference sequence). V lost 10 bases to trimming and J lost 7 bases; unmatched junction nucleotides: 10. CDR3 length: 13 residues. The DNA for the CDR3 is TGTGCCTGCACTAACGAGCGGGAGAACATTCAGTACTTC. Its translation is CACTNERENIQYF.

The J gene is TRBJ1-6, the V gene TRBV4-1; no reliable D call. Germline V gene sequence: CDR1 MGHRA, CDR2 YSYEKL. The CDR3 runs to 16 residues. Trimming took off 9 bases at V and 3 bases at J, with 18 bases between the two ends. This chain's CDR3 is CASSSAPEYYNSPLHF. The CDR3 DNA sequence: TGCGCCAGTAGCAGTGCACCGGAGTACTATAATTCACCCCTCCACTTT.

Concerning this clonotype itself: Mismatch with germline at one junction end may stem from a read error. This sequence joins TRBV6-1 and TRBJ2-7; unclear D gene. The CDR3 has 16 amino acids. Germline assignment: CDR1 MNHNS and CDR2 SASEGT. CDR3 sequence: CASNGYIARGAYKQYF. The CDR3 region has the DNA TGTGCCAGCAATGGCTACATAGCCCGAGGTGCCTACAAGCAGTACTTC.

CDR3: CASSEWNRSSYNEQFF. The DNA for the CDR3 is TGTGCCAGCAGTGAGTGGAACAGGAGCTCCTACAATGAGCAGTTCTTC. This chain connects TRBV6-1 to TRBJ2-1, with TRBD1 as a possible D gene (5 bases). The CDR3 runs to 16 residues. V was shortened by 3 bases and J by 0 bases, with 12 bases between the two germline ends. From germline, CDR1 is MNHNS and CDR2 SASEGT.

This clonotype was recorded once. The junction departs from germline at one end; a sequencing error may be responsible. The CDR3 DNA reads as TGTGCCAGCAGTCAGAACTCGGGACACTCACAGGAGACCCAGTATTTC. It specifies CASSQNSGHSQETQYF. The chain employs TRBV12-3 or TRBV12-4 and TRBJ2-5; a weak D match, TRBD1 (6 bases). The CDR3 extends over 16 amino acids.

As to this clonotype: The junction departs from germline at one end; a sequencing error may be responsible. This chain uses TRBV5-4 with TRBJ2-5; D may be TRBD2 (6 bases). CDR3 length: 16 amino acids. Germline V gene data show CDR1 as SGHNT and CDR2 as YYREEE (reference sequence). CDR3 amino acids: CASSPVPLGGLEIQYF. The CDR3 nucleotides read TGTGCCAGTAGCCCAGTACCCCTCGGAGGGCTGGAGATCCAGTACTTC.

This chain joins TRBV10-1 and TRBJ2-1; tentatively, D is TRBD1 or TRBD2 (5 bases each). This CDR3 has 12 amino acids. CDR1 and CDR2 from the germline V gene are WNHNN and SYGVQD (reference sequence). V was shortened by 9 bases and J by 15 bases, with 21 bases between the two germline ends. The CDR3 DNA reads TGCGCCAGGGGTCTCGGGACCGCATTCTTGTTCTTC. Protein sequence: CARGLGTAFLFF.

This clonotype was found many times. The chain uses TRBV20-1 and TRBJ1-4, with D unclear. Germline assignment: CDR1 DFQATT and CDR2 SNEGSKA (reference sequence). The CDR3 extends over 12 amino acids. The germline V and J ends were trimmed by 5 bases and 8 bases, with 12 bases remaining between them. CDR3 residues: CSAEDPIEKLFF. In DNA form, the CDR3 reads TGCAGTGCTGAGGACCCTATCGAAAAACTGTTTTTT.

This clonotype has a single count. The chain joins TRBV6-5 to TRBJ1-5; D call uncertain. Germline CDR1 is MNHEY and CDR2 is SVGAGI. Trimming cost V 5 bases and J 7 bases, with 15 bases left between them. This CDR3 is built from 14 residues. The CDR3 DNA reads TGTGCCAGCAGTCTTACGCAAGGGAACCAGCCCCAGCATTTT. Translation: CASSLTQGNQPQHF.

To note about this clonotype: This could be a read error, since a much larger clone is one nucleotide away. J is TRBJ2-1 and V is TRBV20-1, with 10 positions matching TRBD2. Unmatched junction bases numbered 13, after V lost 6 bases and J lost 8 bases. The CDR3 runs 15 residues. Germline-derived CDR1 and CDR2 are DFQATT and SNEGSKA (reference sequence). The CDR3: CSAPSSSGSRDEQFF. CDR3 nucleotide sequence: TGCAGTGCGCCTTCCTCTAGCGGGAGTCGGGATGAGCAGTTCTTC.

With respect to this clonotype: One end of the junction is discordant with germline, which a read error may explain. The chain joins TRBV11-2 to TRBJ2-1; 12 bases align to TRBD2. The CDR3 is made up of 15 amino acids. CDR1 is SGHAT, CDR2 FQNNGV, per germline. The CDR3 region has the DNA TGTGACAACAGCTTAGAAGCTAGCGGGAGGGCTGAGCAGTCCTTC. As protein: CDNSLEASGRAEQSF.

As regards this clonotype: A clone one base away is much larger, so this may be a read error. The genes are TRBV28 and TRBJ2-7; 10 bases agree with TRBD2. V shed 4 bases and J 4 bases; nucleotides not matched to a gene: 10. The CDR3 runs to 16 residues. The germline gives CDR1 MDHEN, CDR2 SYDVKM. Written as DNA, the CDR3 is TGTGCCAGCAGTTCCACCCCTAGCGGGAGATGGTACGAGCAGTACTTC. It translates to CASSSTPSGRWYEQYF.

This clonotype was detected many times. This chain joins TRBV5-4 and TRBJ2-7; perhaps TRBD2 as D (6 bases). Between the trimmed V and J ends, which lost 1 base and 7 bases, there was a span of 24 bases. Per germline, CDR1 SGHNT and CDR2 YYREEE (reference sequence). This CDR3 is built from 17 residues. The CDR3 region is CASSLSPPWRGIWEQYF. In DNA form, the CDR3 reads TGTGCCAGCAGCTTGTCACCCCCTTGGCGGGGTATTTGGGAGCAGTACTTC.

The J gene is TRBJ1-1, the V gene TRBV29-1, with D unclear. The CDR3 extends over 14 amino acids. The germline CDR1 and CDR2 sequences are SQVTM and ANQGSEA. V lost 8 bases and J lost 3, with 19 bases in between. CDR3 DNA: TGCAGCACATCACCGGAGCTCATCGACACTGAAGCTTTCTTT. Residues: CSTSPELIDTEAFF.

On this clonotype: A read error is likely, as this CDR3 ends without the conserved phenylalanine or tryptophan. The V call is TRBV11-2, the J call TRBJ2-5, with D perhaps TRBD2 (5 bases). The CDR3 totals 15 residues. The germline CDR1 and CDR2 sequences are SGHAT and FQNNGV. This CDR3 reads CAISLEGTVKETQYI. DNA for the CDR3: TGTGCCATCAGCTTAGAGGGTACCGTGAAAGAGACCCAGTACATC.

CDR3 bases: TGTGCCAGCAGTGATCCTCCGGACAGGGGAAAGGAGCAGTACTTC. This sequence encodes CASSDPPDRGKEQYF. The chain is built from TRBV6-1 and TRBJ2-7; 9 positions match TRBD1. The CDR3 is 15 amino acids. Germline loops: CDR1 MNHNS, CDR2 SASEGT. The V segment lost 3 bases and the J segment 7 bases; nucleotides outside the gene matches: 10.

A remark on this clonotype: Being one base from a much bigger clone, this may be a read error. The chain links TRBV5-1 to TRBJ1-1; D gene ambiguous. Germline lookup yields CDR1 SGHRS and CDR2 YFSETQ. The CDR3 totals 15 residues. DNA for the CDR3: TGCGTCAGCAGCTGGCTATCCGGCATGAACACTGAAGCTTTCTTT. Residues: CVSSWLSGMNTEAFF.

The gene calls are TRBV11-1 and TRBJ2-1; 7 bases map to TRBD2. The CDR3 length is 14 residues. The V and J ends lost 4 bases and 13 bases, in that order; junction bases with no gene match: 13. CDR1 is SGHAT, CDR2 FQDESV, per germline (reference sequence). This CDR3 reads CASSSGLVGRLQFF. The CDR3 DNA is TGTGCCAGCAGCTCAGGACTAGTGGGAAGGTTACAGTTCTTC.

Many counts were recorded for this clonotype. The chain links TRBV4-1 to TRBJ2-4, with TRBD2 matching 8 bases. Trimming removed 0 bases from V and 4 bases from J; junction bases left unmatched: 5. Looked up from germline, CDR1 is MGHRA and CDR2 is YSYEKL. The CDR3 loop spans 16 amino acids. In nucleotides, the CDR3 is TGCGCCAGCAGCCAAGATCTGGCTAGCGGGAAAAACATTCAGTACTTC. Its protein is CASSQDLASGKNIQYF.

This clonotype came up a few times. A much larger clone lies a single base off, so this may be a read error. The chain links TRBV7-8 to TRBJ2-1; D call uncertain. CDR3 length: 11 residues. In germline, CDR1 is SGHVS, CDR2 FQNEAQ. The CDR3 DNA reads as TGTGCCGGCAGCTTCGTGAATGAGCAGTTCTTC. Translated, it gives CAGSFVNEQFF.

This clonotype was observed many times. This chain uses TRBV5-5 with TRBJ1-6; 9 nucleotides agree with TRBD1. The V gene's germline CDR1 is SGHKS and CDR2 YYEKEE (reference sequence). CDR3 length equals 15 residues. Trimming at V came to 2 bases and at J to 7 bases, leaving 4 bases not matched to a gene. The CDR3 sequence: CASSFTGGSNSPLHF. DNA for the CDR3: TGTGCCAGCAGCTTCACAGGGGGCTCGAATTCACCCCTCCACTTT.

About this clonotype: An end of the junction differs from the germline gene, which may be a read error. This sequence joins TRBV12-3 or TRBV12-4 and TRBJ2-3; perhaps D is TRBD1 or TRBD2 (6 bases each). This CDR3 has 16 residues. CDR3 nucleotides: TGTGCCAACAGTCCCCTTAGGGGGACTGGCACAGATACGCAGTATTTT. Its translation: CANSPLRGTGTDTQYF.

This clonotype was observed a few times. This sequence joins TRBV11-1 and TRBJ2-7; TRBD1 matches 7 bases. The CDR3 is 15 amino acids. With 5 bases clipped from V and 1 base from J, the junction kept 8 bases outside the gene matches. The V gene's germline CDR1 is SGHAT and CDR2 FQDESV (reference sequence). The CDR3 DNA follows: TGTGCCAGCAGCCGAACAGGGGTGGCTTCCTACGAGCAGTACTTC. It translates to CASSRTGVASYEQYF.

In this sample, this clonotype is large (0.1 to 1%). J is TRBJ1-5 and V is TRBV11-2; D gene ambiguous. The CDR3 runs to 14 residues. Trimming removed 7 bases at V and 4 bases at J, with 14 bases between. The V gene's germline CDR1 is SGHAT and CDR2 FQNNGV. CDR3 nucleotides: TGTGCCAGCATTACCGGGCGACGAAATCAGCCCCAGCATTTT. Translating gives CASITGRRNQPQHF.

Judged by abundance, this clonotype is medium-sized. This sequence joins TRBV7-9 and TRBJ2-5; the D is unclear. Germline V gives CDR1 SEHNR, CDR2 FQNEAQ (reference sequence). V lost 5 bases to trimming and J lost 3 bases, with 7 bases between them. The CDR3 is made up of 12 amino acids. Here the CDR3 DNA reads TGTGCCAGCAGCACCCTAGAAGAGACCCAGTACTTC. Protein: CASSTLEETQYF.

A word on this clonotype: One end of the junction fails to match germline, which may point to a read error. The J gene is TRBJ2-3, the V gene TRBV6-4; D possibly corresponds to TRBD2 (5 bases). This CDR3 is built from 13 residues. Germline-derived CDR1 and CDR2 are MRHNA and SNTAGT. The CDR3 nucleotides read TGTGCCAGCAGTGACGGGAGCATAGATACGCAGTATTTC. Translation gives CASSDGSIDTQYF.

The chain uses TRBV6-1 and TRBJ2-3; 11 nucleotides line up with TRBD2. In germline, CDR1 is MNHNS, CDR2 SASEGT. V was pared by 11 bases and J by 6 bases, with 16 bases of the junction left unmatched. This CDR3 spans 16 amino acids. The CDR3 reads CACSETLAGGRDTQYF. The CDR3 DNA reads TGTGCCTGTAGTGAGACCTTAGCGGGAGGGCGTGATACGCAGTATTTT.

Worth noting for this clonotype: A single base separates this from a much larger clone, so it may be a read error. This chain uses TRBV28 with TRBJ2-2, with TRBD2 matching 9 bases. The J segment lost 6 bases and the V segment lost 8 bases, leaving 7 bases of the junction unmatched. The V gene's germline CDR1 is MDHEN and CDR2 SYDVKM. This CDR3 spans 14 amino acids. The CDR3 DNA sequence: TGTGCCAGCGACGGAGCGGGAGGCGCCGGGGAGCTGTTTTTT. Translation gives CASDGAGGAGELFF.

With regard to this clonotype: Being one base from a much bigger clone, this may be a read error. The chain carries TRBV5-1 and TRBJ2-3; 8 bases align to TRBD1. Germline V gene lookup returns CDR1 SGHRS and CDR2 YFSETQ. The CDR3 sequence is 14 residues long. The V segment lost 4 bases and the J segment 8 bases; nucleotides outside the gene matches: 9. The CDR3 sequence is CASSHGQGGGTQYF. The CDR3 DNA reads as TGCGCCAGCAGCCATGGACAGGGAGGAGGTACGCAGTATTTT.

This clonotype has a single count. A read error may produce the germline difference seen at one junction end. The chain carries TRBV4-1 and TRBJ2-2; a weak D match, TRBD2 (6 bases). The V gene's germline CDR1 is MGHRA and CDR2 YSYEKL. The CDR3 loop spans 16 amino acids. CDR3: CVSSQTSASAAGELFF. The CDR3 DNA follows: TGCGTCAGCAGCCAAACCTCCGCTAGCGCCGCCGGGGAGCTGTTTTTT.

On this clonotype itself: Since no conserved phenylalanine or tryptophan closes the CDR3, a read error is the likely cause. The DNA is left out, because the CDR3 cannot be placed on it with certainty; the CDR3 is given as TCRdb lists it. The rearrangement joins TRBV4-1 to TRBJ2-1. The CDR3 length equals 16 residues, ends included. From germline, CDR1 is MGHRA and CDR2 YSYEKL. This chain's CDR3 is CASSQGHLATYNEQII.